The clone carrying this TCR beta chain has a count of ten or more. This sample was included in a study of blood T cell repertoires in COVID-19. Across the study: Whether acute or convalescent, the COVID-19 samples came from the United States, Italy and Spain. Sources were T cells, B-cell-depleted T cells, or PBMCs; the material itself was cDNA or gDNA.

In germline, CDR1 is MNHNY, CDR2 SVGAGI (reference sequence). The length of the CDR3 is 14 residues. V was shortened by 2 bases and J by 1 base, with 8 bases between the two germline ends. Original methodology: Reference gene primer amplification gave estimated nucleated cell counts. Profiling relied on immunoSEQ multiplex PCR, and the TCRdb table lists in-frame clones only, not all of them. D and trimming come from the DNA, and the V and J calls and clone size come from that table. The data contain more than 95,000 clones, less than 90% of them singletons. The V call is TRBV6-6, the J call TRBJ1-1, with D maybe TRBD1 (5 bases). Sequencing was performed on peripheral blood. This clonotype originated in a man in his fifties with acute or convalescent COVID-19. CDR3 residues: CASSYQGSNTEAFF. The CDR3 DNA sequence: TGTGCCAGCAGTTACCAGGGATCGAACACTGAAGCTTTCTTT.